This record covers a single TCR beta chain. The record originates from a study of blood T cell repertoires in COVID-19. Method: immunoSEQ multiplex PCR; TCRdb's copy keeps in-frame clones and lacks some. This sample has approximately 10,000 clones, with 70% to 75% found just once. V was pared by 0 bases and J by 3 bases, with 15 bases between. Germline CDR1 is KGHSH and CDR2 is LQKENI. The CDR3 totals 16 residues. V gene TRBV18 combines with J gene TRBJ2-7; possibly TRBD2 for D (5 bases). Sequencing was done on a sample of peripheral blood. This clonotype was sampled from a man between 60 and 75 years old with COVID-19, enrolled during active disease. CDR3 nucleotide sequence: TGTGCCAGCTCACCACCGGGCGGTTACGGGGTCTACGAGCAGTACTTC. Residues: CASSPPGGYGVYEQYF.